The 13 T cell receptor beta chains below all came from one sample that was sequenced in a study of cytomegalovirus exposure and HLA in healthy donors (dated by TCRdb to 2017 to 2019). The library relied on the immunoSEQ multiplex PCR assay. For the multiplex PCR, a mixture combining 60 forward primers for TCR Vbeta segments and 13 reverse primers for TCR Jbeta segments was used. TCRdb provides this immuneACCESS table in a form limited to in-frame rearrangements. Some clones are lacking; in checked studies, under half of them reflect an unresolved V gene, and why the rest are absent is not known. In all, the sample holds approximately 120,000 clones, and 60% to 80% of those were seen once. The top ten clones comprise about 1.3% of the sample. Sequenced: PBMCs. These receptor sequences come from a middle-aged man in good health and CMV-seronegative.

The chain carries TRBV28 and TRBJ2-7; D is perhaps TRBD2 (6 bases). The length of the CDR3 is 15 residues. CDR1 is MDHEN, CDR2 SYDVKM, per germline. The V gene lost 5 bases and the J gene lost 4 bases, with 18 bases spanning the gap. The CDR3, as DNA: TGTGCCAGCAGTACCGAAGGGGCGGGGAAATACGAGCAGTACTTC. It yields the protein CASSTEGAGKYEQYF.

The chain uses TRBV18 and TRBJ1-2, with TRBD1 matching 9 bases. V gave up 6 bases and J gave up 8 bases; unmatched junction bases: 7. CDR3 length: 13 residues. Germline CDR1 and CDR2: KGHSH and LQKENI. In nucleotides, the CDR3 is TGTGCCAGCTCCCCGGACAGGGGAAGCGGCTACACCTTC. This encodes CASSPDRGSGYTF.

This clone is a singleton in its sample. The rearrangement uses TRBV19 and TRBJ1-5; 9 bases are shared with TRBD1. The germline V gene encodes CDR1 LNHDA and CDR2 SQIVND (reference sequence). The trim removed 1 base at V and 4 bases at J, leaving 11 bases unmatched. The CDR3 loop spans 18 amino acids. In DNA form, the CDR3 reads TGTGCCAGTAGTATAGTCTCGGTTAGGACAGGGGTGAATCAGCCCCAGCATTTT. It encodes CASSIVSVRTGVNQPQHF. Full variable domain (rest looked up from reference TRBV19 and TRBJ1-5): DGGITQSPKYLFRKEGQNVTLSCEQNLNHDAMYWYRQDPGQGLRLIYYSQIVNDFQKGDIAEGYSVSREKKESFPLTVTSAQKNPTAFYLCASSIVSVRTGVNQPQHFGDGTRLSIL.

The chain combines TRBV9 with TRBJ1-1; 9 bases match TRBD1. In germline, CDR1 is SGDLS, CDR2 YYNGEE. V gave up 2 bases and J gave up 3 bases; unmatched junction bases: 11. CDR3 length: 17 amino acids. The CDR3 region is CASSVGTGLGLDTEAFF. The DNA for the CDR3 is TGTGCCAGCAGCGTCGGGACAGGGTTAGGATTGGACACTGAAGCTTTCTTT. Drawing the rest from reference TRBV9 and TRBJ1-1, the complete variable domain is DSGVTQTPKHLITATGQRVTLRCSPRSGDLSVYWYQQSLDQGLQFLIQYYNGEERAKGNILERFSAQQFPDLHSELNLSSLELGDSALYFCASSVGTGLGLDTEAFFGQGTRLTVV.

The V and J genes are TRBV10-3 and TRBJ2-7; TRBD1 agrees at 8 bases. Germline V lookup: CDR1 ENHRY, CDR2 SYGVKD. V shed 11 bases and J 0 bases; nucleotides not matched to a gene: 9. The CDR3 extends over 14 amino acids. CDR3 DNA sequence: TGTGCCTCCCAAGCCGGGACAGGCTCCTACGAGCAGTACTTC. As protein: CASQAGTGSYEQYF.

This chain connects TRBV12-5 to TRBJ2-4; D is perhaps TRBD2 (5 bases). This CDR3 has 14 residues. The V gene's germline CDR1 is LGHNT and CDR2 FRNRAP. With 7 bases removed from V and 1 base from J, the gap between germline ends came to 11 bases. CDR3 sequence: CASAPWEAKNIQYF. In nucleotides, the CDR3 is TGTGCTAGTGCCCCGTGGGAGGCCAAAAACATTCAGTACTTC.

The CDR3 loop is CASSLAGYGYTF. The CDR3 DNA reads as TGCGCCAGCAGCTTGGCAGGCTATGGCTACACCTTC. This chain connects TRBV5-1 to TRBJ1-2; D is unclear. This CDR3 has 12 residues. V shed 0 bases and J shed 4 bases, with 4 bases lying between them. Germline CDR1 SGHRS, CDR2 YFSETQ.

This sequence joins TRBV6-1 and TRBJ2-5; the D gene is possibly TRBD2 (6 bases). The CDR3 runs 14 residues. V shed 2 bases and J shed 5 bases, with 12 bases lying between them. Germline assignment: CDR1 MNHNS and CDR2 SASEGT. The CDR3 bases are TGTGCCAGCAGTGAATGGTCGGGAGCGGAGACCCAGTACTTC. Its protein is CASSEWSGAETQYF.

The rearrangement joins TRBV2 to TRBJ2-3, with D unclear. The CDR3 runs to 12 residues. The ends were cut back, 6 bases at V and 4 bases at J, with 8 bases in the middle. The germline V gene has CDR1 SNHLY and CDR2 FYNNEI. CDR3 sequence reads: CASSLAPDTQYF. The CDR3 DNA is TGTGCCAGCAGCTTGGCCCCAGATACGCAGTATTTT.

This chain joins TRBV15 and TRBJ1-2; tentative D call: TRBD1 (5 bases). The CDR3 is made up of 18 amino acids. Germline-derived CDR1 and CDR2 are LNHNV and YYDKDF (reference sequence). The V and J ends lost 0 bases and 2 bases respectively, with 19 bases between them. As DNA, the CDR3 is TGTGCCACCAGCAGAGATTTGGGGCAAAGGATGAGGAACTATGGCTACACCTTC. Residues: CATSRDLGQRMRNYGYTF.

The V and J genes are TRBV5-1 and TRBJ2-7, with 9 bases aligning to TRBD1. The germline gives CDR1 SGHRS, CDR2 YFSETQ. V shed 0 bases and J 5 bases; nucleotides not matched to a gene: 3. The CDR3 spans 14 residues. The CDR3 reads CASSLGDRVHEQYF. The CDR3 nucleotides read TGCGCCAGCAGCTTGGGGGACAGGGTCCACGAGCAGTACTTC.

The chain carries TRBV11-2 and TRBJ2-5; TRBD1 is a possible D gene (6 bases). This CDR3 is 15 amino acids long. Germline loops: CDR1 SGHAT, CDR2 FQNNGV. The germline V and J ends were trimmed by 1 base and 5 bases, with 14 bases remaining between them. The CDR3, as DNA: TGTGCCAGCAGCTTAGCGGACAGTAATTGGGAGACCCAGTACTTC. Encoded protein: CASSLADSNWETQYF.

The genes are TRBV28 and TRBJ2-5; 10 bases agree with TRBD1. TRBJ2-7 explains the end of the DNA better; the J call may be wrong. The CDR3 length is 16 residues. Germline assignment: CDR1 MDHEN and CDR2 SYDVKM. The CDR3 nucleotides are TGTGCCAGCAGTTACTCCCCACGGACAGGGGGCTACGAGCAGTACTTC. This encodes CASSYSPRTGGYEQYF.